Given below is one T cell receptor beta chain in context. Its target is not known. The data originate from a study of response to subunit inactivated influenza vaccine. TCRdb reprocessed the RT-PCR reads via MiXCR and lists one record per CDR3 protein. The table records around 650,000 distinct CDR3 sequences, approximately 14% of them present only once. CDR1 and CDR2 (germline): SGHAT, FQNNGV. After removal of 4 bases from V and 9 bases from J, the junction contained 10 bases not matched to a gene. The CDR3 extends over 15 amino acids. Study-wide findings and caveats: The authors suggested that every seasonal influenza vaccination recruits few new T cells.

Sequences were derived from PBMCs from blood, sampled roughly 12 days after vaccination. The receptor was isolated from a man aged 45-65 years who received an inactivated influenza vaccine. V usage is TRBV11-2 and J usage is TRBJ2-1, with 9 bases aligning to TRBD1. The CDR3 DNA reads as TGTGCCAGCAGCTCGATCGGACAGGGGCCGGGTGAGCAGTTCTTC. Amino acid sequence: CASSSIGQGPGEQFF.